The TCR beta chain under discussion was sequenced for a study of shared clonotypes between healthy human individuals. Germline V lookup: CDR1 SGHDT, CDR2 YYEEEE. The CDR3 is 14 amino acids. Trimming took off 1 base at V and 8 bases at J, with 15 bases between the two ends. On this clone itself: The antigen is unknown.

Overall study findings and caveats: Naive subsets tended to show greater estimated richness than memory subsets. Though the depth was large, rarefaction showed that sorted-subset sequencing was incomplete.

Generated by immunoSEQ multiplex PCR, the TCRdb table keeps only in-frame clones and is missing some. The data contain some 2.1 million clones, around 93% of them singletons. Naive CD8 cells lacked CD45RO, underwent positive selection for CCR7 and left out terminally differentiated effector memory CD45RA+ cells. Participating donors were healthy, HIV-negative adults free of recent acute infections or vaccinations. What was sequenced was naive CD8+ T cells from PBMCs. This receptor was taken from a young man in good health. Some clones in this sample may be carry-over from other donors' samples. V and J are TRBV5-6 and TRBJ1-2; D gene ambiguous. The CDR3 reads CASSLSGRTYGYTF. The CDR3, as DNA: TGTGCCAGCAGCTTGTCGGGCAGGACCTACGGCTACACCTTC.